These 16 T cell receptor beta chains originate from one sample sequenced in a study of T cells in Graves' hyperthyroidism and ophthalmopathy. TCR beta CDR3 regions were amplified from RNA. The primer set for the first-round RT-PCR of the TCR CDR3 was HTBI. TCRdb re-derived calls from the multiplex PCR reads in MiXCR, one entry per CDR3 protein. The table records approximately 870,000 distinct CDR3 sequences, approximately 40% of them present only once. The source material was blood. The receptors were gathered from a man between 18 and 29 years old with Graves' hyperthyroidism.

The chain has TRBV4-2 and TRBJ1-1; D is ambiguous. The ends were cut back, 1 base at V and 1 base at J, with 7 bases in the middle. There are 14 residues in the CDR3. Germline-derived CDR1 and CDR2 are LGHNA and YNFKEQ. The DNA of the CDR3 is TGTGCCAGCAGCCAAGTTGGAGCGAACACTGAAGCTTTCTTT. It specifies CASSQVGANTEAFF.

V gene TRBV7-2 combines with J gene TRBJ2-7; D possibly corresponds to TRBD2 (5 bases). The germline gives CDR1 SGHTA, CDR2 FQGNSA. This CDR3 is 14 amino acids long. V lost 0 bases to trimming and J lost 2 bases, with 8 bases between them. The CDR3 spells CASSLASVTYEQYF. The DNA of the CDR3 is TGTGCCAGCAGCTTAGCTAGCGTCACCTACGAGCAGTACTTC.

In this sample, this clonotype turned up many times. The chain is built from TRBV20-1 and TRBJ1-1; D is uncertain. CDR1 and CDR2 (germline): DFQATT, SNEGSKA (reference sequence). V was clipped by 3 bases and J by 11 bases, with 16 bases between them. CDR3 length equals 12 residues. For the CDR3, the DNA is TGCAGTGCTAGTCTCGCCCCCGTTCCCGCTTTCTTT. As protein: CSASLAPVPAFF.

This clonotype was observed a handful of times. This chain connects TRBV6-5 to TRBJ2-7; D is unclear. V was cut by 4 bases and J by 5 bases, with 15 bases left in between. CDR1 is MNHEY and CDR2 is SVGAGI in the germline V gene. This CDR3 is built from 14 residues. In DNA, the CDR3 is TGTGCCAGCAGTTTATTACCAGGCTCTGACGAGCAGTACTTC. Translated: CASSLLPGSDEQYF.

This clonotype was seen a handful of times. V usage is TRBV19 and J usage is TRBJ2-2; TRBD2 might be the D (5 bases). Deletions cut 8 bases from V and 7 bases from J, with 17 bases between. The CDR3 totals 14 residues. Germline CDR1 LNHDA, CDR2 SQIVND (reference sequence). The DNA of the CDR3 is TGTGCCAGTCAACTAGAGGCTTTAAACGGGGAGCTGTTTTTT. It encodes CASQLEALNGELFF.

This clonotype was observed at least ten times. The rearrangement links TRBV20-1 to TRBJ1-5; 7 positions match TRBD1. Unmatched junction bases numbered 5, after V lost 3 bases and J lost 0 bases. Per germline, CDR1 DFQATT and CDR2 SNEGSKA (reference sequence). This CDR3 has 15 residues. CDR3 amino acids: CSARTGSYSNQPQHF. CDR3 bases: TGCAGTGCTAGGACAGGGTCGTATAGCAATCAGCCCCAGCATTTT.

This clonotype was detected ten times or more. The chain employs TRBV5-1 and TRBJ1-2; D is undetermined. V lost 1 base and J lost 8, with 12 bases in between. CDR1 is SGHRS and CDR2 is YFSETQ in the germline V gene. The CDR3 extends over 13 amino acids. The CDR3 reads CASSLYEVSGYTF. The CDR3 nucleotides read TGCGCCAGCAGCTTGTACGAGGTATCGGGCTACACCTTC.

The V and J genes are TRBV4-1 and TRBJ2-5; D is perhaps TRBD1 (6 bases). The CDR3 length is 14 residues. The V end was cut by 4 bases, the J end by 2 bases, with 11 bases between. In germline, CDR1 is MGHRA, CDR2 YSYEKL. CDR3 in DNA: TGCGCCAGCAGCCTGGGACACCGACAAGAGACCCAGTACTTC. As protein: CASSLGHRQETQYF.

V and J are TRBV14 and TRBJ1-4, with D possibly TRBD1 on 6 matching bases. Trimming stripped 1 base from V and 7 bases from J, with 13 bases between. This CDR3 has 15 amino acids. Germline V gene sequence: CDR1 SGHDN, CDR2 FVKESK. CDR3 coding DNA: TGTGCCAGCAGCCAAGTCCCGGGGGCTAGTGAAAAACTGTTTTTT. It codes for CASSQVPGASEKLFF.

The V call is TRBV19, the J call TRBJ2-6; D is possibly TRBD1 (6 bases). This CDR3 comprises 17 residues. Between the trimmed V and J ends, which lost 6 bases and 0 bases, there was a span of 15 bases. CDR1 is LNHDA and CDR2 is SQIVND in the germline V gene (reference sequence). The CDR3 region is CASRKGHLSSGANVLTF. CDR3 DNA: TGTGCCAGTAGGAAGGGACACTTAAGCTCTGGGGCCAACGTCCTGACTTTC.

This clonotype was counted a few times. At one end, the junction sequence differs from germline, possibly due to a read error. The V call is TRBV2, the J call TRBJ2-7; D is unclear. In germline, CDR1 is SNHLY, CDR2 FYNNEI. The CDR3 runs to 14 residues. The CDR3 protein is CASSLEESSYEQYF. CDR3 nucleotides: TGCGCCAGCAGCTTAGAGGAGAGCTCCTACGAGCAGTACTTC.

V usage is TRBV2 and J usage is TRBJ1-3; weak D call: TRBD1 (5 bases). Germline assignment: CDR1 SNHLY and CDR2 FYNNEI. Trimming removed 1 base at V and 3 bases at J, with 13 bases between. The CDR3 spans 16 residues. The CDR3 spells CASSEVPGGGGNTIYF. CDR3 DNA: TGTGCCAGCAGTGAAGTGCCCGGCGGGGGTGGAAACACCATATATTTT.

This chain connects TRBV9 to TRBJ2-7; tentatively, D is TRBD2 (6 bases). The CDR3 extends over 14 amino acids. V lost 4 bases and J lost 6, with 17 bases in between. Germline V gives CDR1 SGDLS, CDR2 YYNGEE. The CDR3 loop reads CASSPVRGVGEQYF. In nucleotides, the CDR3 is TGTGCCAGCAGCCCTGTGCGCGGGGTTGGCGAGCAGTACTTC.

The chain recombines TRBV25-1 with TRBJ1-5; 7 bases align to TRBD1. Germline V CDR1 and CDR2: MGHDK, SYGVNS. J lost 0 bases, V lost 9 bases, and 11 bases had no gene match. This CDR3 spans 16 amino acids. The CDR3 DNA follows: TGTGCCAGTAGTATCCGACAGGGATCTAGCAATCAGCCCCAGCATTTT. This sequence encodes CASSIRQGSSNQPQHF.

The rearrangement joins TRBV14 to TRBJ1-1; D is unresolved. V was pared by 0 bases and J by 5 bases, with 10 bases between. This CDR3 has 14 amino acids. CDR1 is SGHDN, CDR2 FVKESK, per germline. CDR3 protein: CASSQDVRWTEAFF. CDR3 nucleotides: TGTGCCAGCAGCCAAGATGTACGGTGGACTGAAGCTTTCTTT.

V is TRBV5-1 and J is TRBJ2-2; D is possibly TRBD2 (6 bases). Trimming took 0 bases from V and 6 from J, leaving 12 bases between them. Germline values: CDR1 SGHRS, CDR2 YFSETQ. There are 15 residues in the CDR3. CDR3 bases: TGCGCCAGCAGCTTGGATGAGGGGAGGCCCGGGGAGCTGTTTTTT. Protein: CASSLDEGRPGELFF.